The clone carrying this T cell receptor (beta chain) showed up just once. As yet, its antigen is unknown. The sample originates from a study of cytomegalovirus exposure and HLA in healthy donors. Overall study results and limits: Previously analyzed data showed that most TCR beta V segments were productive at a frequency of about 90% or about 30%. Association with HLA alleles at 0.05 false discovery rate was found for some 18,000 TCR beta sequences in a later analysis.

The donors, nominally healthy at sampling, likely had unrecorded immune exposures. V lost 5 bases and J lost 0, with 13 bases in between. CDR1 and CDR2 (germline): SGHVS, FNYEAQ. The CDR3 loop spans 16 amino acids. 60 Vbeta and 13 Jbeta primers were used in PCR. Here immunoSEQ multiplex PCR was the method, and the copy in TCRdb shows in-frame clones only, minus some. The sample has 160,000 or so clones, roughly 88% seen once. The clonotype comes from a man aged 45-65 years in good health and CMV-seropositive. The sequencing sample was made of PBMCs. V usage is TRBV7-6 and J usage is TRBJ1-4; D is undetermined. CDR3 in DNA: TGTGCCAGCAGCCTATCCATACCTGCAACTAATGAAAAACTGTTTTTT. It codes for CASSLSIPATNEKLFF.